The clone carrying this T cell receptor (beta chain) showed up just a few times. Its specificity is not known. This entry comes from a study of blood T cells in healthy people across ages. This CDR3 comprises 14 residues. Trimming cost V 1 base and J 5 bases, with 11 bases left between them. In germline, CDR1 is SGHAT, CDR2 FQNNGV. Study-level points and caveats: Reliance upon unsorted PBMCs precluded definitive naive versus antigen-experienced comparison.

With a J-beta primer mix and a sample-barcoded 5' primer, a second PCR ran roughly 6 to 11 cycles. The authors tagged each cDNA molecule using a template-switch adaptor with 12 random nucleotides. Per-sample output comprised a minimum of 2.5 million paired-end reads containing CDR3. One entry per CDR3 protein, called by TCRdb with MiXCR from the 5' RACE reads. The data show about 780,000 distinct CDR3 sequences, more than 25% seen once. The data also belong to a second study, concerning T cells of mothers and their children.

This chain links TRBV11-2 with TRBJ1-1, with a weak D call TRBD1 (5 bases). The source material was blood. This TCR was recovered from a boy aged 5-17 years in good health. In DNA form, the CDR3 reads TGTGCCAGCAGCTTAGCCGTTAAGGGGACTGAAGCTTTCTTT. Its translation: CASSLAVKGTEAFF. The entire variable domain, with the rest obtained from reference TRBV11-2 and TRBJ1-1, is as follows: EAGVAQSPRYKIIEKRQSVAFWCNPISGHATLYWYQQILGQGPKLLIQFQNNGVVDDSQLPKDRFSAERLKGVDSTLKIQPAKLEDSAVYLCASSLAVKGTEAFFGQGTRLTVV.